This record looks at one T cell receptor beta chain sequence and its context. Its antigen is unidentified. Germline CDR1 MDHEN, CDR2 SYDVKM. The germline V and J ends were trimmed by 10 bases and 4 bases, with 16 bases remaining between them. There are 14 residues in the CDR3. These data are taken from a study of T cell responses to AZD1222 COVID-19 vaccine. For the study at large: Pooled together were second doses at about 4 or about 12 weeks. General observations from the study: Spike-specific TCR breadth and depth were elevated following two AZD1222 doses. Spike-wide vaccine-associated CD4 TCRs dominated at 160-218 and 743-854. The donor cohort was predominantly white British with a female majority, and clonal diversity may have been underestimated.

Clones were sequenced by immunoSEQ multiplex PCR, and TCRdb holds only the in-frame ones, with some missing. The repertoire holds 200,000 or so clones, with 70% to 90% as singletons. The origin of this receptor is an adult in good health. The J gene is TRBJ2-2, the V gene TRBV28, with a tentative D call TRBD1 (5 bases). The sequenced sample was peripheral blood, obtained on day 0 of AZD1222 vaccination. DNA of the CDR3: TGTGCCACCAGGTTCTCTCAGGGCACCGGGGAGCTGTTTTTT. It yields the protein CATRFSQGTGELFF.